This T cell receptor beta chain was captured in a study of early T cells in non-severe SARS-CoV-2 infection. Findings and limits, study-wide: VDJdb-based annotation leaned toward anti-spike CD8 responses and missed private and CD4 specificities.

TCRdb passed the 5' RACE reads through MiXCR, listing each CDR3 protein once. The top ten hold approximately 40% of the sample, which has 28,000 or so distinct CDR3 sequences, roughly 7% seen once. The CDR3 spans 14 residues. V shed 3 bases and J shed 1 base, with 9 bases lying between them. Germline V lookup: CDR1 SGHDT, CDR2 YYEEEE. This clonotype was recorded many times. Its antigen is as yet unknown. The TCR was taken from an adult who was a healthcare worker with PCR-confirmed SARS-CoV-2 infection or an uninfected control (not recorded which). The gene calls are TRBV5-6 and TRBJ2-3; D ambiguous. Sequenced sample: whole blood. In DNA form, the CDR3 reads TGTGCCAGCAGCTGGGGTCGCCGCACAGATACGCAGTATTTT. Its protein is CASSWGRRTDTQYF. Supplemented by reference TRBV5-6 and TRBJ2-3, the full variable domain reads DAGVTQSPTHLIKTRGQQVTLRCSPKSGHDTVSWYQQALGQGPQFIFQYYEEEERQRGNFPDRFSGHQFPNYSSELNVNALLLGDSALYLCASSWGRRTDTQYFGPGTRLTVL.